These 11 T cell receptor beta chains originate from one sample sequenced in a study of blood T cells in healthy people across ages. With a J-beta primer mix and a sample-barcoded 5' primer, a second PCR ran about 6 to 11 cycles. TCRdb analysed the 5' RACE reads with MiXCR anew, one entry per CDR3 protein. The table shows more than 650,000 distinct CDR3 sequences, with 22% occurring only once. Sequences were obtained from blood. These TCRs come from a man aged 70 or older in good health.

The rearrangement joins TRBV20-1 to TRBJ2-7; D ambiguous. V was pared by 0 bases and J by 7 bases, with 13 bases between. The CDR3 runs 13 residues. Germline loops: CDR1 DFQATT, CDR2 SNEGSKA (reference sequence). CDR3 protein: CSARDQGHGEQYF. The CDR3 coding sequence is TGCAGTGCTAGAGATCAAGGCCATGGAGAGCAGTACTTC.

This clonotype was observed a handful of times. V and J are TRBV25-1 and TRBJ2-1; 8 bases map to TRBD2. CDR1 and CDR2 from the germline V gene are MGHDK and SYGVNS. The CDR3 totals 14 residues. J gave up 6 bases and V 8 bases, and 9 bases lay outside the gene matches. CDR3 protein: CASLSGAHPNEQFF. DNA of the CDR3: TGTGCCAGCCTTAGCGGGGCCCATCCCAATGAGCAGTTCTTC.

This clonotype came up a few times. The chain recombines TRBV6-5 with TRBJ2-3; D not certain. Germline CDR1 reads MNHEY; CDR2 reads SVGAGI. The CDR3 spans 14 residues. Trimming stripped 0 bases from V and 2 bases from J, with 6 bases between. In DNA, the CDR3 is TGTGCCAGCAGTTACTCGACTGCCACAGATACGCAGTATTTT. This encodes CASSYSTATDTQYF.

This clonotype turned up a few times. The chain employs TRBV29-1 and TRBJ1-2; 7 bases align to TRBD1. This CDR3 region has 14 residues. The V segment lost 7 bases and the J segment 4 bases; nucleotides outside the gene matches: 12. Germline CDR1 SQVTM, CDR2 ANQGSEA. The CDR3, as DNA: TGCAGCGCTATAACTGACAGGGTGGCCTATGGCTACACCTTC. Its protein is CSAITDRVAYGYTF.

The rearrangement uses TRBV21-1 and TRBJ2-7; TRBD2, the table's D call, was not compared with the DNA. TRBV21-1 is classified as a pseudogene. The CDR3 spans 18 residues. The CDR3 nucleotides read TGTGCCAGCAGCAAAGAGGAGGCTAGAGCCCTCTTCTCTCTCGAGCAGTACGTC. Its protein is CASSKEEARALFSLEQYV.

This clonotype was seen only a few times. The V call is TRBV15, the J call TRBJ2-3; D is unresolved. The CDR3 consists of 16 residues. Germline-derived CDR1 and CDR2 are LNHNV and YYDKDF (reference sequence). V lost 0 bases to trimming and J lost 2 bases, with 12 bases between them. As DNA, the CDR3 is TGTGCCACCAGCAGAGAGGGCGGCGGATTCACAGATACGCAGTATTTT. Translation: CATSREGGGFTDTQYF.

This clonotype has a handful of counts. The chain carries TRBV4-3 and TRBJ2-2; D unresolved. The CDR3 loop spans 15 amino acids. Per the germline V gene, CDR1 is LGHNA and CDR2 is YSLEER. With 4 bases removed from V and 1 base from J, the gap between germline ends came to 10 bases. The DNA of the CDR3 is TGCGCCAGCAGCCCGTTAGCTGTGAACACCGGGGAGCTGTTTTTT. As protein: CASSPLAVNTGELFF.

A few counts support this clonotype. V usage is TRBV20-1 and J usage is TRBJ2-3, with 9 bases lining up with TRBD2. Looked up from germline, CDR1 is DFQATT and CDR2 is SNEGSKA (reference sequence). With 3 bases clipped from V and 2 bases from J, the junction kept 6 bases outside the gene matches. The CDR3 has 15 amino acids. The CDR3 loop reads CSASPASGVTDTQYF. CDR3 nucleotide sequence: TGCAGTGCTAGCCCAGCTAGCGGGGTCACAGATACGCAGTATTTT.

This clonotype was detected a few times. This sequence joins TRBV7-9 and TRBJ1-4; TRBD1 matches 7 bases. V trimming: 5 bases; J trimming: 7 bases; junction bases outside the gene matches: 7. CDR1 is SEHNR, CDR2 FQNEAQ, per germline (reference sequence). The CDR3 consists of 14 residues. DNA of the CDR3: TGTGCCAGCAGCACCCGACAGGGCCCTGAAAAACTGTTTTTT. It codes for CASSTRQGPEKLFF.

CDR3 DNA sequence: TGTGCCAGCACCCGACAGGGGGGTGAAAAACTGTTTTTT. It codes for CASTRQGGEKLFF. The chain employs TRBV7-9 and TRBJ1-4, with 9 bases lining up with TRBD1. V lost 7 bases, J lost 7 bases, and 4 bases stayed unmatched. CDR1 SEHNR and CDR2 FQNEAQ come from the germline V gene (reference sequence). The CDR3 has 13 residues.

This clonotype was seen many times. The V and J genes are TRBV10-2 and TRBJ2-7; 8 bases agree with TRBD1. With V trimmed by 5 bases and J by 3 bases, 3 bases remained unmatched. Germline CDR1 and CDR2: WSHSY and SAAADI. CDR3 length equals 13 residues. The CDR3 spells CASSRQGIYEQYF. CDR3 coding DNA: TGCGCCAGCAGTCGACAGGGGATCTACGAGCAGTACTTC.